This T cell receptor (beta chain) was sequenced in a study of blood T cells in healthy people across ages. The ends were cut back, 7 bases at V and 6 bases at J, with 21 bases in the middle. This CDR3 spans 15 amino acids. CDR1 is MNHNS, CDR2 SASEGT, per germline. A second 7 to 11 cycle PCR used barcoded and J-beta primers. TCRdb reprocessed the 5' RACE reads via MiXCR and lists one record per CDR3 protein. The profile shows about 640,000 distinct CDR3 sequences, 58% of them singletons. The sequence was obtained from a man aged 60-69 years in good health. Material for sequencing was blood. This chain connects TRBV6-1 to TRBJ1-2; D remains ambiguous. CDR3 DNA sequence: TGTGCCAGCATCCCAGCCCGTGGGCAGATAGATGGCTACACCTTC. Translated, it gives CASIPARGQIDGYTF.